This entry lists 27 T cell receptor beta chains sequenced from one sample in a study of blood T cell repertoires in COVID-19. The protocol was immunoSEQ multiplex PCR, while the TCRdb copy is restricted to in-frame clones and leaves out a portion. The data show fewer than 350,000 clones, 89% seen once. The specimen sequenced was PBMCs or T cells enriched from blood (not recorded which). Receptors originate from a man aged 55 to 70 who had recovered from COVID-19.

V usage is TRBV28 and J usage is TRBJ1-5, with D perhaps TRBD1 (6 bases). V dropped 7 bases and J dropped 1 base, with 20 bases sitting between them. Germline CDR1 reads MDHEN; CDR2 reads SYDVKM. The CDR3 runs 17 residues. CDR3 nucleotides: TGTGCCAGCATCCACACGGTGGGGGCAGGGAGCAATCAGCCCCAGCATTTT. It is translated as CASIHTVGAGSNQPQHF.

CDR3 bases: TGCAGTGCTAGTGGCGGGACCACAGATACGCAGTATTTT. Translating it yields CSASGGTTDTQYF. The rearrangement joins TRBV20-1 to TRBJ2-3, with D perhaps matching TRBD2 (6 bases). Germline assignment: CDR1 DFQATT and CDR2 SNEGSKA (reference sequence). The CDR3 extends over 13 amino acids. V was clipped by 3 bases and J by 2 bases, with 9 bases between them.

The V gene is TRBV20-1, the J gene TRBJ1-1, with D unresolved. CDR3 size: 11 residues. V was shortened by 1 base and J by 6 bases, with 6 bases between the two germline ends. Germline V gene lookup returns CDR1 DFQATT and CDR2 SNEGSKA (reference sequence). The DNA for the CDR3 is TGCAGTGCTAGAGGGAGCTCTGAAGCTTTCTTT. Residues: CSARGSSEAFF.

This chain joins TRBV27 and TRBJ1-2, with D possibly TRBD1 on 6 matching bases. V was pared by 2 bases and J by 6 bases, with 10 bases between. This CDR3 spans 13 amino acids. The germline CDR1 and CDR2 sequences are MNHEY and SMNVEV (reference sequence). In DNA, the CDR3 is TGTGCCAGCAGTTTAGACAGGCTTCATGGCTACACCTTC. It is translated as CASSLDRLHGYTF.

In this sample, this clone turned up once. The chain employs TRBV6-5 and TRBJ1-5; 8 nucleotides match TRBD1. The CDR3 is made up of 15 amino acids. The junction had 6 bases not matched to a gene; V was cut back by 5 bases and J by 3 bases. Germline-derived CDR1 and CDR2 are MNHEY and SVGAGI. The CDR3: CASSIDRGANQPQHF. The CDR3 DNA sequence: TGTGCCAGCAGTATAGACAGGGGAGCCAATCAGCCCCAGCATTTT.

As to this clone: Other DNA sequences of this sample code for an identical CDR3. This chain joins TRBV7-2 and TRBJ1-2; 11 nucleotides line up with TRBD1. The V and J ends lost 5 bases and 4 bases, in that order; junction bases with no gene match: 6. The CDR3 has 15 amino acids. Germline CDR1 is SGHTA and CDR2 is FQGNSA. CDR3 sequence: CASSLGQGATYGYTF. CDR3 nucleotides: TGTGCCAGCAGCCTCGGACAGGGGGCGACCTATGGCTACACCTTC.

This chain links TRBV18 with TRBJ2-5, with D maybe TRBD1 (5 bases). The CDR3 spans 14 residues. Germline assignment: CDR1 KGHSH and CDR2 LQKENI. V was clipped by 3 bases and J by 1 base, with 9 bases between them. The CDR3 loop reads CASSPGRLQETQYF. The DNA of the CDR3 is TGTGCCAGCTCACCGGGGCGGCTCCAAGAGACCCAGTACTTC. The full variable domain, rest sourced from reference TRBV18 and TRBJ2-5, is NAGVMQNPRHLVRRRGQEARLRCSPMKGHSHVYWYRQLPEEGLKFMVYLQKENIIDESGMPKERFSAEFPKEGPSILRIQQVVRGDSAAYFCASSPGRLQETQYFGPGTRLLVL.

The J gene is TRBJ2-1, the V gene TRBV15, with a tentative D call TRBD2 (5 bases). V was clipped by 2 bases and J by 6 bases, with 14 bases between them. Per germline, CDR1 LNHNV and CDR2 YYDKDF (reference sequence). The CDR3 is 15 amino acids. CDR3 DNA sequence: TGTGCCACCAGCAGACCTGGACTGGCGTTCAATGAGCAGTTCTTC. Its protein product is CATSRPGLAFNEQFF. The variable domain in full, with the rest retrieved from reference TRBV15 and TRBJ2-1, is DAMVIQNPRYQVTQFGKPVTLSCSQTLNHNVMYWYQQKSSQAPKLLFHYYDKDFNNEADTPDNFQSRRPNTSFCFLDIRSPGLGDTAMYLCATSRPGLAFNEQFFGPGTRLTVL.

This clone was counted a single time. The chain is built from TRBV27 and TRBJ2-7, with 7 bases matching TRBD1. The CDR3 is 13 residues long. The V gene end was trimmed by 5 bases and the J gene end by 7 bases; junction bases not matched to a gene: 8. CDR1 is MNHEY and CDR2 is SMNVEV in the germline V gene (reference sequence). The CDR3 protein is CASSIGQAAEQYF. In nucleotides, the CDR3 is TGTGCCAGCAGTATCGGACAGGCGGCGGAGCAGTACTTC.

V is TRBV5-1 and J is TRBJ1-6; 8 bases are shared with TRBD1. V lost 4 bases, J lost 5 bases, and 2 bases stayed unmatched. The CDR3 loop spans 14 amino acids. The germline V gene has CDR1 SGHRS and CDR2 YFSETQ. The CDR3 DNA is TGCGCCAGCAGCCTGGACAGGGATAATTCACCCCTCCACTTT. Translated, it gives CASSLDRDNSPLHF.

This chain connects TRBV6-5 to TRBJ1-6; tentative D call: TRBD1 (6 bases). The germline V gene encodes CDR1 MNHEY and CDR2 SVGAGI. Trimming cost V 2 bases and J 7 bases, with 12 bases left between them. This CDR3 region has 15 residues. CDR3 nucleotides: TGTGCCAGCAGTTACAAGTGGCAGGGGAATTCACCCCTCCACTTT. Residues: CASSYKWQGNSPLHF.

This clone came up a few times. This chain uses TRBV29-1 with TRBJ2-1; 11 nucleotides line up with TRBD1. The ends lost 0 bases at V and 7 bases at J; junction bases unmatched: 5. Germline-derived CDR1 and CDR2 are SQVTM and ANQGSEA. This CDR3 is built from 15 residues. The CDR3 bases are TGCAGCGTTGAAGATCCGGACAGGGGGCTTAATGAGCAGTTCTTC. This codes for CSVEDPDRGLNEQFF.

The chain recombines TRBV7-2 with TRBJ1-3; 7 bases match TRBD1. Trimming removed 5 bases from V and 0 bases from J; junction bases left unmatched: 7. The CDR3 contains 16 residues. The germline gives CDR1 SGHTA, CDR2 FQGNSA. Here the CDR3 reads CASSPGQTSSGNTIYF. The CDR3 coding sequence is TGTGCCAGCAGCCCGGGACAGACCTCCTCTGGAAACACCATATATTTT.

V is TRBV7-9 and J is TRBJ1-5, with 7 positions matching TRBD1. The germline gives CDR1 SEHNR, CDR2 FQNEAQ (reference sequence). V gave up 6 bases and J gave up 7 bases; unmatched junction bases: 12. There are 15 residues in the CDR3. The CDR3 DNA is TGTGCCAGCAGTTCTGGGACAGACGAAAGGCAGCCCCAGCATTTT. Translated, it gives CASSSGTDERQPQHF.

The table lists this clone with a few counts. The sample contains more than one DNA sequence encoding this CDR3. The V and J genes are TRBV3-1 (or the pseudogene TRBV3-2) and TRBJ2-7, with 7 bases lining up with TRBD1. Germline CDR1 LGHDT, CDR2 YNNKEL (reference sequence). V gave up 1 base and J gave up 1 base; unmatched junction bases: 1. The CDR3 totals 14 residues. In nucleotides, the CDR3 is TGTGCCAGCAGCCAAGGGACAGGATCCTACGAGCAGTACTTC. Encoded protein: CASSQGTGSYEQYF.

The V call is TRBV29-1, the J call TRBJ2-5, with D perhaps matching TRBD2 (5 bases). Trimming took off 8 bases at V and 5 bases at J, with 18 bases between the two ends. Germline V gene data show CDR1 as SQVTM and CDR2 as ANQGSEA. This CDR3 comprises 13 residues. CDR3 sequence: CSLPGNGIETQYF. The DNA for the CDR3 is TGCAGCCTCCCGGGAAACGGAATCGAGACCCAGTACTTC.

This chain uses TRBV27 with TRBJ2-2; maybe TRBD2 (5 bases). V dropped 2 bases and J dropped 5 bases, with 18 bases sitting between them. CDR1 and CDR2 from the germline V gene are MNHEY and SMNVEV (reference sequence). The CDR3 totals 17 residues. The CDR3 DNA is TGTGCCAGCAGTTTAAGGGTCCGGCGGGTCGTTACCGGGGAGCTGTTTTTT. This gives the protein CASSLRVRRVVTGELFF.

The DNA of the CDR3 is TGCGCCAGCAGCTTGGGCGCTGCCGGGACAGCGTTTAATGAAAAACTGTTTTTT. It yields the protein CASSLGAAGTAFNEKLFF. The gene calls are TRBV5-1 and TRBJ1-4; 7 bases are shared with TRBD1. The CDR3 length is 18 residues. The germline CDR1 and CDR2 sequences are SGHRS and YFSETQ. V gave up 0 bases and J gave up 4 bases; unmatched junction bases: 12.

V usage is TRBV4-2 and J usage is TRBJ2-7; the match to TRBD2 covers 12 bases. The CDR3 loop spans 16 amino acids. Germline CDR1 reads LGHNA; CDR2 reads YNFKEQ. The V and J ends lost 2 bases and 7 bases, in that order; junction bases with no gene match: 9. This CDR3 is CASSQPLAGGLAEQYF. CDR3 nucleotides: TGTGCCAGCAGCCAACCGCTAGCGGGAGGGCTGGCAGAGCAGTACTTC.

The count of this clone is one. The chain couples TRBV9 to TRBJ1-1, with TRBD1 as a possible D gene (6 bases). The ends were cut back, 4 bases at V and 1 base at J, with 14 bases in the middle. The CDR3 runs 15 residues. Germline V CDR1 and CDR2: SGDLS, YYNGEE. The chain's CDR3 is CASSPYSRGNTEAFF. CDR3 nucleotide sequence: TGTGCCAGCAGCCCCTACTCCAGGGGGAACACTGAAGCTTTCTTT.

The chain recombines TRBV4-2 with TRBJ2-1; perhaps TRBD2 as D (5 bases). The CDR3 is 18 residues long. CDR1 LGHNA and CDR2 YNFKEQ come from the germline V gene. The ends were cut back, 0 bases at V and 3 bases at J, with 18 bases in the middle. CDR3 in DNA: TGTGCCAGCAGCCAAGATTTGTCGAGACATGACTACTACAATGAGCAGTTCTTC. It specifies CASSQDLSRHDYYNEQFF.

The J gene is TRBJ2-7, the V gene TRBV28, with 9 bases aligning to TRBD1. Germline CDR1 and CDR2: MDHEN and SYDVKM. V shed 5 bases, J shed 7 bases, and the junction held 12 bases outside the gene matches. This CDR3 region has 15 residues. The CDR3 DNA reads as TGTGCCAGCAGTACCACCTCCCCGACAGGGGGGGAGCAGTACTTC. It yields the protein CASSTTSPTGGEQYF.

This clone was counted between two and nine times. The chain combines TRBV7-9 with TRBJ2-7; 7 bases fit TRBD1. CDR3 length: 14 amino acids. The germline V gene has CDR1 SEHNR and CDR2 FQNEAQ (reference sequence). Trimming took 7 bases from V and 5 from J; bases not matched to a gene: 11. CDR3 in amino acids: CASTHRDRNDEQYF. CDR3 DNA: TGTGCCAGCACCCACCGGGACAGAAACGACGAGCAGTACTTC.

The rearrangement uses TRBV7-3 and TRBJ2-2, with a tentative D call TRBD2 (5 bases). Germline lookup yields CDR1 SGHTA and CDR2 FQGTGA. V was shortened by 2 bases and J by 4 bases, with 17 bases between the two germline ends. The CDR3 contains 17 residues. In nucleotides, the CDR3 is TGTGCCAGCAGCTTATCCGCCTGGGCCACTAGCACCGGGGAGCTGTTTTTT. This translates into CASSLSAWATSTGELFF.

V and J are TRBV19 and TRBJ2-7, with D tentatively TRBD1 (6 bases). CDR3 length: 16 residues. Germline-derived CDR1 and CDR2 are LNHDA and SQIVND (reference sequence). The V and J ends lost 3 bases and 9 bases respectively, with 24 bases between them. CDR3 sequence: CASSMRFGDTAGSQYF. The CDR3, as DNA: TGTGCCAGTAGTATGCGTTTTGGGGACACCGCAGGATCGCAGTACTTC.

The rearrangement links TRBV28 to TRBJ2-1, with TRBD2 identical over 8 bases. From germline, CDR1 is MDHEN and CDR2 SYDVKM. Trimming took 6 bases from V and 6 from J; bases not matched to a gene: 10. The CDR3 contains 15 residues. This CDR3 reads CASRTAGEGVNEQFF. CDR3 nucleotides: TGTGCCAGCAGGACAGCGGGAGAGGGGGTCAATGAGCAGTTCTTC. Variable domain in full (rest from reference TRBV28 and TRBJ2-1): DVKVTQSSRYLVKRTGEKVFLECVQDMDHENMFWYRQDPGLGLRLIYFSYDVKMKEKGDIPEGYSVSREKKERFSLILESASTNQTSMYLCASRTAGEGVNEQFFGPGTRLTVL.

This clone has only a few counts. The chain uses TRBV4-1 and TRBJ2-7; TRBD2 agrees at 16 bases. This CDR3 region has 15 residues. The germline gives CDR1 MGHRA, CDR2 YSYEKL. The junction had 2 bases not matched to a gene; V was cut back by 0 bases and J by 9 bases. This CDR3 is CASSQDGTSGRGQYF. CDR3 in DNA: TGCGCCAGCAGCCAAGATGGGACTAGCGGGAGGGGGCAGTACTTC.